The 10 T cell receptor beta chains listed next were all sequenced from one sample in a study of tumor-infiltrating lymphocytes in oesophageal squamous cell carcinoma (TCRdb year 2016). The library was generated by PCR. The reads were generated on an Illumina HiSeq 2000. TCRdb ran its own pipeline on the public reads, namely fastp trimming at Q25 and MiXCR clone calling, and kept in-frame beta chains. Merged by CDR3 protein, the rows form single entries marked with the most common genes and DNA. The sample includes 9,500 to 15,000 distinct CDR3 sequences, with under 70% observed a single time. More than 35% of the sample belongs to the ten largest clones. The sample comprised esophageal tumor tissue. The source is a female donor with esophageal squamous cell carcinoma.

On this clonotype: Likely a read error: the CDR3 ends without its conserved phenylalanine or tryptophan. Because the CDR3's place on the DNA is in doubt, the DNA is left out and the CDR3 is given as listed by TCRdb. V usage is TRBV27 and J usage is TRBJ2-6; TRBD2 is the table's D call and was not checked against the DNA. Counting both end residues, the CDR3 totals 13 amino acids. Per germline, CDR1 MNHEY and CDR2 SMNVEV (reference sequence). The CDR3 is CASRIYHEQFFGP.

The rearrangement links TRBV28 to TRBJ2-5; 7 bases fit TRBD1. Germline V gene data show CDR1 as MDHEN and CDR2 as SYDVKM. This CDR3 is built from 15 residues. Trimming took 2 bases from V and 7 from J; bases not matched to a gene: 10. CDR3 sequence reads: CASSLMRQGTGTQYF. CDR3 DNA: TGTGCCAGCAGTTTAATGAGACAGGGAACAGGGACCCAGTACTTC.

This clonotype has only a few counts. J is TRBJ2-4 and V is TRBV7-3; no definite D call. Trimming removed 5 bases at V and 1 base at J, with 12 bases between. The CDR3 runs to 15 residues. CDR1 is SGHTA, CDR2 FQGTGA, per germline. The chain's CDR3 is CASSKNGKAKNIQYF. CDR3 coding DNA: TGTGCCAGCAGCAAAAACGGCAAGGCCAAAAACATTCAGTACTTC.

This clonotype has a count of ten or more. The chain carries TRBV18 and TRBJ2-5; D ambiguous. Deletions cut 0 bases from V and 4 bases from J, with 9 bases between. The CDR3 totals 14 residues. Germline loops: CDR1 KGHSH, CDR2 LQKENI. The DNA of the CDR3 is TGTGCCAGCTCACCACCCTCCGGGTTAGAGACCCAGTACTTC. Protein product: CASSPPSGLETQYF.

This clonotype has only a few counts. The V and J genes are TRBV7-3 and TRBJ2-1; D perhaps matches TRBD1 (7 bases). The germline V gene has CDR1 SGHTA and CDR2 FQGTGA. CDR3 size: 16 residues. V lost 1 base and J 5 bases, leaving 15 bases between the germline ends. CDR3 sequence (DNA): TGTGCCAGCAGCTTAAAAGTGGCAGGGGGGAACAATGAGCAGTTCTTC. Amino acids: CASSLKVAGGNNEQFF.

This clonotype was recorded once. The DNA for the CDR3 is TGTGCCAGCAGCTTAGGGTCCAGGGGGATTGCAACTAATGAAAAACTGTTTTTT. It specifies CASSLGSRGIATNEKLFF. This chain uses TRBV7-9 with TRBJ1-4; 7 positions agree with TRBD1. The J segment lost 0 bases and the V segment lost 1 base, leaving 8 bases of the junction unmatched. CDR3 length: 18 residues. The germline V gene has CDR1 SEHNR and CDR2 FQNEAQ (reference sequence).

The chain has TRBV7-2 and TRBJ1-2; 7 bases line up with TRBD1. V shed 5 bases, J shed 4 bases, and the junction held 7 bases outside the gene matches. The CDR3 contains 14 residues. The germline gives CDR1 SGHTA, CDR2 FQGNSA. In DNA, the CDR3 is TGTGCCAGCAGCACATACAGGGGTTCCTATGGCTACACCTTC. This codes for CASSTYRGSYGYTF.

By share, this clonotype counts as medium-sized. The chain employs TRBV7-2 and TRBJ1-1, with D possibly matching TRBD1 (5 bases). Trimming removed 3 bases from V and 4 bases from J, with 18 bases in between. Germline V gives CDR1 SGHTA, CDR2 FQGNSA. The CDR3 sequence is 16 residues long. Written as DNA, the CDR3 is TGTGCCAGCAGCTTTACCCCTACGGACACTATCACTGAAGCTTTCTTT. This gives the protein CASSFTPTDTITEAFF.

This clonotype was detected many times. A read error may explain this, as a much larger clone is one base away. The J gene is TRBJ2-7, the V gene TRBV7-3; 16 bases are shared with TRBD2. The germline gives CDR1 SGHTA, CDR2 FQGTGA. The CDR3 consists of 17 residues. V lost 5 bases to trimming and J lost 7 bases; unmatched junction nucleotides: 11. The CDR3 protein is CASSRLTGLAGGNEQYF. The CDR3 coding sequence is TGTGCCAGCAGCCGACTTACGGGACTAGCGGGAGGGAATGAGCAGTACTTC.

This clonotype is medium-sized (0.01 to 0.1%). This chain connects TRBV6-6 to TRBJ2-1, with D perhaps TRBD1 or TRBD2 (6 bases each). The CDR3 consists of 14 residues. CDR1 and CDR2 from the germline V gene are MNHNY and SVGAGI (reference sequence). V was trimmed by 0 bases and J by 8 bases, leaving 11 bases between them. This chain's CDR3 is CASSYSRRGDEQFF. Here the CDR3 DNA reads TGTGCCAGCAGTTACTCGAGGAGGGGGGATGAGCAGTTCTTC.